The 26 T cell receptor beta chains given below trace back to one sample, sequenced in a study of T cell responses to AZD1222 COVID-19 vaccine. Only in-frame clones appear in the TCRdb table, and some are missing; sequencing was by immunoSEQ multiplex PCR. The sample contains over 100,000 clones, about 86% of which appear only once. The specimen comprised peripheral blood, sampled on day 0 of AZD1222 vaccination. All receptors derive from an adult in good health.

The CDR3 sequence is CASSLTGTDTQYF. CDR3 DNA: TGCGCCAGCAGCCTGACAGGCACAGATACGCAGTATTTT. The chain joins TRBV4-1 to TRBJ2-3; D is perhaps TRBD1 (5 bases). Germline CDR1 and CDR2: MGHRA and YSYEKL. V lost 4 bases to trimming and J lost 1 base, with 6 bases between them. The CDR3 length is 13 residues.

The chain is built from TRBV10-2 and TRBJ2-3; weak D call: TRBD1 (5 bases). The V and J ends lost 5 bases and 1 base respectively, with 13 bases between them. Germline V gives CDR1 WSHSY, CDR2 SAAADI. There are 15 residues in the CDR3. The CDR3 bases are TGCGCCAGCAGTCTAGGGGTTAGGGGCACAGATACGCAGTATTTT. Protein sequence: CASSLGVRGTDTQYF.

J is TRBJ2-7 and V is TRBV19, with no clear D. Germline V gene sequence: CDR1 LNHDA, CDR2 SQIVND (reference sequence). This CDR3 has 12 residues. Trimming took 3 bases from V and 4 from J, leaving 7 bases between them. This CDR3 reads CASSISRYEQYF. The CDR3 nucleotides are TGTGCCAGTAGTATTTCGCGTTACGAGCAGTACTTC. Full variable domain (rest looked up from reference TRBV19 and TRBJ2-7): DGGITQSPKYLFRKEGQNVTLSCEQNLNHDAMYWYRQDPGQGLRLIYYSQIVNDFQKGDIAEGYSVSREKKESFPLTVTSAQKNPTAFYLCASSISRYEQYFGPGTRLTVT.

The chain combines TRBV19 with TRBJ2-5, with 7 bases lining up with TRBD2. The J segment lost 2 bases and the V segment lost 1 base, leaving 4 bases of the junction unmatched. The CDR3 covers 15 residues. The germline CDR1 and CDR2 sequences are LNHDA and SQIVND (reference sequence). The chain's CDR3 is CASSIGSGGQETQYF. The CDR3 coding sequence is TGTGCCAGTAGTATAGGGTCGGGAGGTCAAGAGACCCAGTACTTC.

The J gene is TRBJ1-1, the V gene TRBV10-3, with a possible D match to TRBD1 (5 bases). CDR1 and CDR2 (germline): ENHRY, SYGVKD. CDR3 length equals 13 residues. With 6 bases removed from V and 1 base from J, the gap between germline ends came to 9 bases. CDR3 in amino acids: CAIRGTGNTEAFF. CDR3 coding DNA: TGTGCCATCAGAGGGACGGGGAACACTGAAGCTTTCTTT.

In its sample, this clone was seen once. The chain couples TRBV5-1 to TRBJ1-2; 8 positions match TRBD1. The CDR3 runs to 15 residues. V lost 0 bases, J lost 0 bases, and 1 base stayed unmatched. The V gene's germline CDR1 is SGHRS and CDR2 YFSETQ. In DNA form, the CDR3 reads TGCGCCAGCAGCTTGGGACAGGGGTCTAACTATGGCTACACCTTC. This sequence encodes CASSLGQGSNYGYTF. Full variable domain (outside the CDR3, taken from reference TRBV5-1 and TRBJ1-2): KAGVTQTPRYLIKTRGQQVTLSCSPISGHRSVSWYQQTPGQGLQFLFEYFSETQRNKGNFPGRFSGRQFSNSRSEMNVSTLELGDSALYLCASSLGQGSNYGYTFGSGTRLTVV.

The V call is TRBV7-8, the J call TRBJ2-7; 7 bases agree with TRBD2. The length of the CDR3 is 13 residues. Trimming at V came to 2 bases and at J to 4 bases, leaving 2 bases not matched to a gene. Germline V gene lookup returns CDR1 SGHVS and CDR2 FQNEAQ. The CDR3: CASSLTGGYEQYF. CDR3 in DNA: TGTGCCAGCAGCTTAACGGGGGGATACGAGCAGTACTTC.

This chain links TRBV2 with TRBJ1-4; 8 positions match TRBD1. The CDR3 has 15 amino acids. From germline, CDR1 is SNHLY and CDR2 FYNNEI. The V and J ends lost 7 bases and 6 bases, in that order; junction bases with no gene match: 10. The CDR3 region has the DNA TGTGCCAGCATACCCCAGGGGGCAGGAGATGAAAAACTGTTTTTT. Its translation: CASIPQGAGDEKLFF.

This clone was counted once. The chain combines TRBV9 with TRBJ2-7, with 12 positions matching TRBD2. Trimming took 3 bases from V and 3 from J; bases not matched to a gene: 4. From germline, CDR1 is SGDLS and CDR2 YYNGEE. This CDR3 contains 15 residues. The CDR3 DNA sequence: TGTGCCAGCAGCGCAGGACTAGCGGGAATCTACGAGCAGTACTTC. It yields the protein CASSAGLAGIYEQYF.

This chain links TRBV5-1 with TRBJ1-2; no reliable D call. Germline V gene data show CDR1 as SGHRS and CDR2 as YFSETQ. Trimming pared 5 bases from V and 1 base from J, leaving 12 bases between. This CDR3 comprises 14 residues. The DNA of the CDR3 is TGCGCCAGCAGACGAGATGGGGATAACTATGGCTACACCTTC. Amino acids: CASRRDGDNYGYTF. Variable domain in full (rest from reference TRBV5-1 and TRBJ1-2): KAGVTQTPRYLIKTRGQQVTLSCSPISGHRSVSWYQQTPGQGLQFLFEYFSETQRNKGNFPGRFSGRQFSNSRSEMNVSTLELGDSALYLCASRRDGDNYGYTFGSGTRLTVV.

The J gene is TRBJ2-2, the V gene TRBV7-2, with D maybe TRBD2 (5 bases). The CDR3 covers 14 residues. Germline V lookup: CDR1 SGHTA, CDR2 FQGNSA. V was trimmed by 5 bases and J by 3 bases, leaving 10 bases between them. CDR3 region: CASSEGRYTGELFF. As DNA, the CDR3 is TGTGCCAGCAGCGAGGGCCGCTACACCGGGGAGCTGTTTTTT.

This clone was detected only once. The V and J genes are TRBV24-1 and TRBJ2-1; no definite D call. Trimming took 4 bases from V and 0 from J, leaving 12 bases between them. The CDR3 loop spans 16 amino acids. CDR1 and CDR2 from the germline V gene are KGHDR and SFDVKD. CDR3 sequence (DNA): TGTGCCACCAGTGAGATGACGGTGAGCTCCTACAATGAGCAGTTCTTC. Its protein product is CATSEMTVSSYNEQFF.

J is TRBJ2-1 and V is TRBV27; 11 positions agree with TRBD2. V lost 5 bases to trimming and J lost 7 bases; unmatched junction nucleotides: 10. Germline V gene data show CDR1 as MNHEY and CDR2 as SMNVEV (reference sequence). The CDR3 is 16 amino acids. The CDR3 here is CASSELAGGLENEQFF. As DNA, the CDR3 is TGTGCCAGCAGTGAGCTAGCGGGAGGTTTGGAGAATGAGCAGTTCTTC.

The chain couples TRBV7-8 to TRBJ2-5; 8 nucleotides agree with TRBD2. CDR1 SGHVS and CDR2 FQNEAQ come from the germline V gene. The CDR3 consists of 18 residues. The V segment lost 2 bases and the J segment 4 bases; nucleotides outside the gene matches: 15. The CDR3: CASSLRTSRGRGRETQYF. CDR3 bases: TGTGCCAGCAGCTTACGGACTAGCCGAGGGCGAGGACGAGAGACCCAGTACTTC.

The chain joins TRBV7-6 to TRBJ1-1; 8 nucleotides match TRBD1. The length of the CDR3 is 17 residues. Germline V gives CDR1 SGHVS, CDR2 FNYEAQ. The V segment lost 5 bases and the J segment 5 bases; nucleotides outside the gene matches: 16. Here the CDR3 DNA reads TGTGCCAGCAGCCCACAAGGGACAGGTAGGGGAGTAACTGAAGCTTTCTTT. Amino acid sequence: CASSPQGTGRGVTEAFF.

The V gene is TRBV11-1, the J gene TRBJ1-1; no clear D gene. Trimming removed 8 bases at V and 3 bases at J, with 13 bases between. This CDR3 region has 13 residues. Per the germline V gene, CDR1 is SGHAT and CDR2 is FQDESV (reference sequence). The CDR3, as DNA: TGTGCCAGCGCTGGGAGGCTGGACACTGAAGCTTTCTTT. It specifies CASAGRLDTEAFF.

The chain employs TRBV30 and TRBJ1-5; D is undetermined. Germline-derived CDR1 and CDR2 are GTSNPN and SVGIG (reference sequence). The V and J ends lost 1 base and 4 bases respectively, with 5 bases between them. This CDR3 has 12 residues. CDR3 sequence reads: CAWSEINQPQHF. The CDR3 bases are TGTGCCTGGAGTGAAATTAATCAGCCCCAGCATTTT.

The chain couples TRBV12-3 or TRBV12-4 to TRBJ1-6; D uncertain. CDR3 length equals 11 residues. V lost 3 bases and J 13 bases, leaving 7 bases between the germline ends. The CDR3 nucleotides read TGTGCCAGCAGTTTTGAGGGCCCCCTCCACTTT. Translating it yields CASSFEGPLHF.

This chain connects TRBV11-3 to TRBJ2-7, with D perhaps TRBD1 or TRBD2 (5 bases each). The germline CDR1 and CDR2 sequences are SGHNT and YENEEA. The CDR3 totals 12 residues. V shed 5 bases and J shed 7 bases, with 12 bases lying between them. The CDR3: CASSLLEGEQYF. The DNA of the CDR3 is TGTGCCAGCAGCCTCCTAGAGGGGGAGCAGTACTTC. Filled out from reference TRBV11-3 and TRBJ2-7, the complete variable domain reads EAGVVQSPRYKIIEKKQPVAFWCNPISGHNTLYWYLQNLGQGPELLIRYENEEAVDDSQLPKDRFSAERLKGVDSTLKIQPAELGDSAVYLCASSLLEGEQYFGPGTRLTVT.

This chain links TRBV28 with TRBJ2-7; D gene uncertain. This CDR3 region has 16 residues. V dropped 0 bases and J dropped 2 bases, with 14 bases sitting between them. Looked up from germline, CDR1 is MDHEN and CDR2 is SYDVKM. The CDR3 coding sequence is TGTGCCAGCAGTTTATGGGATTCCGACTTGACCTACGAGCAGTACTTC. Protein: CASSLWDSDLTYEQYF.

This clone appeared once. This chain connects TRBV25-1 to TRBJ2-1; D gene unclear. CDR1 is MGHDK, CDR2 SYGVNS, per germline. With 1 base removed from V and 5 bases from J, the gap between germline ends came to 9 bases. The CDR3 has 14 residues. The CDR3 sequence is CASSELGGDNEQFF. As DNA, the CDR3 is TGTGCCAGCAGTGAATTGGGCGGAGACAATGAGCAGTTCTTC.

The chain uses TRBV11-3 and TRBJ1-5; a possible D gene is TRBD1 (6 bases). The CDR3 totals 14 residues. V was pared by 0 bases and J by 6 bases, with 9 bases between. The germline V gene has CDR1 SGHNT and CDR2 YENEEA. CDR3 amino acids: CASSLEQGSQPQHF. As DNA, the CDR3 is TGTGCCAGCAGCTTAGAGCAGGGGAGTCAGCCCCAGCATTTT.

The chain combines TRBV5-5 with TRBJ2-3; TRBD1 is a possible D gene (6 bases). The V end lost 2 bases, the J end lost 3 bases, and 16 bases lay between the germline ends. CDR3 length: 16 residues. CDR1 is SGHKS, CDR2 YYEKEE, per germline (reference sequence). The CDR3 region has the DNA TGTGCCAGCAGCTTAACCCTACCAAGGGGGACAGATACGCAGTATTTT. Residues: CASSLTLPRGTDTQYF.

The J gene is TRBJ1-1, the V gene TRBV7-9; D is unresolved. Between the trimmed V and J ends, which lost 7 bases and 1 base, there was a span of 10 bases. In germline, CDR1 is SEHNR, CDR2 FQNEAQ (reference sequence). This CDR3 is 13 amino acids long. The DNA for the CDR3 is TGTGCCAGCAACGAACAGCCGAACACTGAAGCTTTCTTT. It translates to CASNEQPNTEAFF.

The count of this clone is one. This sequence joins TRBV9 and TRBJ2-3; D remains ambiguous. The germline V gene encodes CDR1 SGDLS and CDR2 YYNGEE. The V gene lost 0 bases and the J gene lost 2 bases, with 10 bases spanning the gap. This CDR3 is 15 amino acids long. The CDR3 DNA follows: TGTGCCAGCAGCGTAGATGGCCTGCACACAGATACGCAGTATTTT. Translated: CASSVDGLHTDTQYF.

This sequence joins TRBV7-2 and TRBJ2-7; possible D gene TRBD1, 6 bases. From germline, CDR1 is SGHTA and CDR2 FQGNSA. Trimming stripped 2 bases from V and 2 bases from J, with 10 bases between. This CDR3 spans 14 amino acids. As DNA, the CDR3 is TGTGCCAGCAGCTTACTCCCAGGGGCCTACGAGCAGTACTTC. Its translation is CASSLLPGAYEQYF.